The 10 T cell receptor beta chains listed next were all sequenced from one sample in a study of vaccination and CD4 T cells after COVID-19. Sample time point: late sampling 161 to 241 days after vaccination in three convalescent patients. The sample's treatment: approximately 9-day PBMC culture with coronavirus spike peptide pools or control peptides (ViraFEST assay). The Oncomine TCR Beta short-read assay generated sequence data from the DNA of cultured CD4+ T cells. TCRdb passed the PCR reads through MiXCR, listing each CDR3 protein once. The sample comprises around 23,000 distinct CDR3 sequences, 32% of which are singletons, and approximately 10% rests with the top ten. The antigens of these receptors remain unknown. The input for sequencing was CD4+ T cells from blood, cultured in vitro, taken about 7 months after SARS-CoV-2 vaccination. The receptors originated from a human donor who had recovered from COVID-19.

The chain joins TRBV7-9 to TRBJ2-2; either TRBD1 or TRBD2 may fit D (5 bases each). CDR1 SEHNR and CDR2 FQNEAQ come from the germline V gene (reference sequence). The CDR3 is made up of 14 amino acids. V lost 3 bases, J lost 6 bases, and 11 bases lay in between. Here the CDR3 reads CASSFRERPGELFF. As DNA, the CDR3 is TGTGCCAGCAGCTTCAGGGAGCGACCCGGGGAGCTGTTTTTT.

The CDR3 DNA sequence: TGCAGTGCTAGATCCCAGGGCTACGAGCAGTACTTC. It encodes CSARSQGYEQYF. J is TRBJ2-7 and V is TRBV20-1, with D possibly being TRBD1 (5 bases). The CDR3 extends over 12 amino acids. The V gene lost 2 bases and the J gene lost 3 bases, with 8 bases spanning the gap. The germline gives CDR1 DFQATT, CDR2 SNEGSKA (reference sequence).

This rearrangement joins TRBV7-2 to TRBJ2-1, with 10 bases identical to TRBD2. V gave up 3 bases and J gave up 3 bases; unmatched junction bases: 11. The CDR3 totals 18 residues. From germline, CDR1 is SGHTA and CDR2 FQGNSA. CDR3 nucleotides: TGTGCCAGCAGCTTCCCCGGGATTAGCGGGGGGAACTACAATGAGCAGTTCTTC. Protein sequence: CASSFPGISGGNYNEQFF.

In its sample, this clonotype was seen a few times. The chain recombines TRBV6-5 with TRBJ1-2; perhaps TRBD1 as D (5 bases). Germline V lookup: CDR1 MNHEY, CDR2 SVGAGI. Trimming cost V 0 bases and J 6 bases, with 11 bases left between them. The CDR3 sequence is 14 residues long. CDR3 protein: CASSYSQGFNGYTF. The CDR3 nucleotides are TGTGCCAGCAGTTACTCGCAGGGTTTCAATGGCTACACCTTC.

This clonotype is deemed medium-sized. The CDR3 DNA is TGCAGTGCTAGAGACGGGACTAGGAGCACCGGGGAGCTGTTTTTT. It codes for CSARDGTRSTGELFF. The chain carries TRBV20-1 and TRBJ2-2; 8 bases match TRBD2. The CDR3 is 15 amino acids. After removal of 0 bases from V and 4 bases from J, the junction contained 4 bases not matched to a gene. Germline CDR1 DFQATT, CDR2 SNEGSKA (reference sequence).

This clonotype occurred once. The chain couples TRBV20-1 to TRBJ2-1, with D unresolved. This CDR3 comprises 13 residues. Germline V gene data show CDR1 as DFQATT and CDR2 as SNEGSKA (reference sequence). V lost 3 bases to trimming and J lost 6 bases, with 12 bases between them. The chain's CDR3 is CSASRGLGNEQFF. In DNA form, the CDR3 reads TGCAGTGCTAGTCGCGGTCTCGGCAATGAGCAGTTCTTC.

This clonotype has just one count. CDR3 in DNA: TGTGCCAGCAGCTCACAGACTAGCGGGGGGGATACGCAGTATTTT. This encodes CASSSQTSGGDTQYF. V gene TRBV5-4 combines with J gene TRBJ2-3; TRBD2 agrees at 13 bases. The CDR3 is 15 amino acids. J lost 6 bases, V lost 3 bases, and 4 bases had no gene match. CDR1 is SGHNT and CDR2 is YYREEE in the germline V gene (reference sequence).

This clonotype was seen a few times. The junction differs from germline at one of its ends, possibly a read error. The chain uses TRBV7-7 and TRBJ2-7; perhaps D is TRBD1 or TRBD2 (5 bases each). There are 13 residues in the CDR3. Germline V gene data show CDR1 as SSHAT and CDR2 as FNYEAQ (reference sequence). The DNA of the CDR3 is TGTGCTAGCAGCAGGGACGTCTCCTACGAGCAGTACTTC. Translating it yields CASSRDVSYEQYF.

The chain is built from TRBV6-1 and TRBJ2-7, with TRBD2 matching 8 bases. The ends lost 5 bases at V and 6 bases at J; junction bases unmatched: 12. Germline CDR1 is MNHNS and CDR2 is SASEGT. The CDR3 totals 15 residues. CDR3 nucleotide sequence: TGTGCCAGCAGTCCCGAGACCGTGGGGACTAGCGAGCAGTACTTC. It encodes CASSPETVGTSEQYF.

This clonotype has more than one count but fewer than ten. The rearrangement links TRBV24-1 to TRBJ1-5, with TRBD1 matching 7 bases. Trimming cost V 1 base and J 9 bases; bases outside gene matches: 5. Per germline, CDR1 KGHDR and CDR2 SFDVKD. CDR3 length: 14 residues. The CDR3 reads CATSDFRGERPQHF. The CDR3 region has the DNA TGTGCCACCAGTGATTTCAGGGGGGAGCGGCCCCAGCATTTT.